Only one count was recorded for the clone carrying this T cell receptor beta chain. Antigen: not known. The data belong to a study of cytomegalovirus exposure and HLA in healthy donors. The study's findings and limits: Cytomegalovirus association was listed for about 150 TCR beta chains. Later analysis identified a missense DCLRE1C variant that was linked to TCR beta V- and J-gene trimming. At a 0.05 false discovery rate, a later analysis found about 17,000 TCR beta sequences to be associated with HLA alleles.

The CDR3 sequence is 15 residues long. Germline-derived CDR1 and CDR2 are SGHTA and FQGTGA. V lost 5 bases and J lost 1; bases outside the gene matches: 6. Primers included in the PCR were 60 Vbeta and 13 Jbeta primers. The data were produced by immunoSEQ multiplex PCR, yet TCRdb's version contains in-frame clones alone and is incomplete. The table records some 170,000 clones, around 69% of them present only once. Donors had nominal health at sampling but likely had unrecorded immune exposures. The rearrangement links TRBV7-3 to TRBJ1-1, with 8 nucleotides matching TRBD1. This receptor was identified in a woman younger than 45 in good health and CMV-seronegative. The material sequenced was PBMCs. CDR3 protein: CASSQGTGGNTEAFF. Here the CDR3 DNA reads TGTGCCAGCAGCCAAGGGACAGGCGGGAACACTGAAGCTTTCTTT.